The T cell receptor (beta chain) described here comes from a study of shared clonotypes between healthy human individuals. Sequencing used immunoSEQ multiplex PCR; TCRdb keeps in-frame clones, though not all of them. In the table there are over a million clones, roughly 75% of which are singletons. V was trimmed by 4 bases and J by 2 bases, leaving 9 bases between them. This CDR3 contains 13 residues. Germline lookup yields CDR1 SGHAT and CDR2 FQDESV (reference sequence). The receptor comes from a young man in good health. Material for sequencing was memory CD4+ T cells sorted from blood. Subset in this sample: CD45RA-negative fraction. The chain links TRBV11-1 to TRBJ2-7; D may correspond to TRBD1 or TRBD2 (5 bases each). Here the CDR3 DNA reads TGTGCCAGCAGCTCGGGACGGACCTACGAGCAGTACTTC. Translating gives CASSSGRTYEQYF.